This T cell receptor (beta chain) came from a study of shared clonotypes between healthy human individuals. Sequenced by immunoSEQ multiplex PCR; TCRdb stores in-frame clones only, minus some. Counted here are over 850,000 clones, about 84% occurring once; the ten biggest clones make up roughly 0.57%. The CDR3 sequence is 15 residues long. Looked up from germline, CDR1 is SGHTA and CDR2 is FQGTGA. Trimming took 3 bases from V and 2 from J; bases not matched to a gene: 6. In this sample, this clone turned up many times. The clonotype originates from a man between 18 and 35 years old in good health. Some clones in this sample may be carry-over from other donors' samples. The genes are TRBV7-3 and TRBJ2-5; 7 bases agree with TRBD2. Sequencing input: memory CD4+ T cells from PBMCs. This sample's subset: CD45RA-negative fraction. CDR3 protein: CASSLMPSGQETQYF. CDR3 in DNA: TGTGCCAGCAGCTTGATGCCTAGCGGACAAGAGACCCAGTACTTC.